The T cell receptor beta chain described here comes from a study of blood T cell repertoires in COVID-19. Original methodology: Estimated nucleated cell counts came from reference gene primer amplification. TCRdb's table, derived via immunoSEQ multiplex PCR, lists solely in-frame clones and lacks some. Clonal size and the V and J genes are those of that table, whereas D and trimming came from the DNA. This table has about 170,000 clones, approximately 89% appearing once. CDR1 MNHEY and CDR2 SVGEGT come from the germline V gene. Germline trimming cut 4 bases from V and 3 bases from J; bases unmatched to any gene: 10. CDR3 length equals 18 residues.

The sample was PBMCs or T cells enriched from blood (not recorded which). This rearrangement joins TRBV6-2 or TRBV6-3 to TRBJ2-2; TRBD2 aligns across 11 bases. This sequence originates from a woman under 30 who had recovered from COVID-19. Here the CDR3 reads CASSFPSGRPRDTGELFF. CDR3 nucleotides: TGTGCCAGCAGTTTCCCTAGCGGGAGGCCACGGGACACCGGGGAGCTGTTTTTT.